Listed below are T cell receptor beta chains from one sample, sequenced in a study of T cell changes during pregnancy in multiple sclerosis. The method was immunoSEQ multiplex PCR; TCRdb's version includes in-frame clones alone and lacks a portion of them. The sample has over 45,000 clones, more than 85% seen once. Sample: CD8+ T cells from peripheral blood mononuclear cells, taken in the third trimester of pregnancy. These receptors were obtained from a female donor with multiple sclerosis, enrolled in a pregnancy study. Each CDR3 is given with its conserved first and last residue. D genes are given only for firm matches.

j_call | d_call | v_call | cdr3_aa
TRBJ2-7 | - | TRBV21-1 | CASSWTYEYAHEQYF
TRBJ2-7 | TRBD2 | TRBV7-8 | CASSLGRLAGLEQYF
TRBJ2-1 | TRBD1 | TRBV27 | CASRDRVHAANEQFF
TRBJ2-1 | - | TRBV9 | CASTFGAGEGDEQFF
TRBJ2-7 | TRBD2 | TRBV27 | CASSASGSYEQYF
TRBJ2-7 | TRBD1 | TRBV19 | CATLGQGYEQYF
TRBJ2-7 | - | TRBV19 | CASSIKNEGAWCEQYF
TRBJ2-6 | - | TRBV4-1 | CASSPLLSSGANVLTF
TRBJ2-7 | - | TRBV7-9 | CASSPPRVYEQYF
TRBJ2-2 | TRBD2 | TRBV4-2 | CASSLHLGASGSAHTGELFF
TRBJ2-3 | TRBD2 | TRBV11-2 | CASSSGTSGADTQYF
TRBJ2-1 | TRBD2 | TRBV10-1 | CASSESTSGGYNEQFF
TRBJ2-7 | TRBD2 | TRBV7-6 | CASSLDLAGGSYEQYF
TRBJ1-1 | TRBD1 | TRBV19 | CASSLWTGNTEAFF
TRBJ2-3 | TRBD1 | TRBV7-9 | CASSHRGSDTQYF
TRBJ2-7 | - | TRBV10-2 | CASSLLRESPGEQYF
TRBJ2-7 | - | TRBV9 | CASGAGSYEQYF
TRBJ2-7 | TRBD2 | TRBV28 | CAVTSGSYEQYF
TRBJ1-5 | TRBD1 | TRBV19 | CATSDRVGQPQHF
TRBJ2-7 | TRBD1 | TRBV7-8 | CASSLQGASEQYF
TRBJ2-7 | TRBD1 | TRBV7-9 | CASSLTQTGDHEQYF
TRBJ2-2 | TRBD1 | TRBV28 | CASSIKQGAMGTGELFF
TRBJ2-1 | TRBD2 | TRBV9 | CASSAGGGRAWYNEQFF
TRBJ2-1 | TRBD2 | TRBV4-1 | CASSYRTSGSYNEQFF
TRBJ2-7 | TRBD1 | TRBV6-5 | CASRGGRDPFYEQYF
TRBJ2-3 | TRBD2 | TRBV19 | CASSIRLAGGTDTQYF
TRBJ2-7 | TRBD1 | TRBV19 | CASSMMGQGYEQYF
TRBJ2-5 | TRBD2 | TRBV2 | CASLSMRGETQYF
TRBJ2-2 | - | TRBV5-6 | CASSLWTVNTGELFF
TRBJ1-2 | TRBD1 | TRBV4-1 | CASSQVTGNYGYTF
TRBJ1-2 | TRBD1 | TRBV7-6 | CASSGHTGADYGYTF
TRBJ2-7 | TRBD2 | TRBV30 | CAWSGGAGLNEQYF
TRBJ2-6 | - | TRBV6-4 | CASRDRPGRGSFGANVLTF